The present T cell receptor (beta chain) was sequenced within a study of cytomegalovirus exposure and HLA in healthy donors. Study-level findings and limits: According to an earlier analysis, most TCR beta V segments yielded productive rearrangements about 87% or about 30% of the time.

The primer mix had 60 Vbeta and 13 Jbeta primers. Here immunoSEQ multiplex PCR was the method, and the copy in TCRdb shows in-frame clones only, minus some. The repertoire holds about 76,000 clones, with about 76% as singletons. The length of the CDR3 is 15 residues. The germline gives CDR1 SGHDT, CDR2 YYEEEE. The ends lost 5 bases at V and 10 bases at J; junction bases unmatched: 13. Concerning this clone itself: The antigen is not known.

The chain is built from TRBV5-6 and TRBJ1-4, with 8 bases aligning to TRBD1. Sequencing input: PBMCs. The TCR sequence derives from a male donor in good health and CMV-seropositive. The CDR3: CASRDRNRGTGKLFF. CDR3 bases: TGTGCCAGCAGGGACCGGAACAGGGGGACAGGAAAACTGTTTTTT.